Listed here are 28 T cell receptor beta chains from one sample, sequenced in a study of identifying expanded T cells in peripheral blood. Using immunoSEQ multiplex PCR, the repertoire was profiled, and TCRdb retains in-frame clones only, with some absent. The sample comprises 100,000 to 150,000 clones, 70% to 90% of which are singletons, and about 8% rests with the top ten. The specimen sequenced was blood. The receptors derive from a person between 18 and 75 years old in good health.

The chain combines TRBV10-3 with TRBJ2-7, with 11 nucleotides matching TRBD2. CDR3 length: 17 residues. Germline V gene data show CDR1 as ENHRY and CDR2 as SYGVKD. J was trimmed by 0 bases and V by 1 base; bases with no gene match: 5. The CDR3 DNA is TGTGCCATCAGTGAGTTGGTTGGGACTAGCGGCTCCTACGAGCAGTACTTC. This codes for CAISELVGTSGSYEQYF.

The rearrangement links TRBV5-5 to TRBJ1-3, with unresolved D. Germline loops: CDR1 SGHKS, CDR2 YYEKEE (reference sequence). The CDR3 sequence is 15 residues long. V was clipped by 0 bases and J by 1 base, with 8 bases between them. The CDR3 protein is CASSLGPGSGNTIYF. Written as DNA, the CDR3 is TGTGCCAGCAGCTTGGGTCCGGGGTCTGGAAACACCATATATTTT.

The chain employs TRBV5-1 and TRBJ2-5; D is perhaps TRBD2 (6 bases). CDR3 length: 13 amino acids. CDR1 is SGHRS and CDR2 is YFSETQ in the germline V gene. V was shortened by 2 bases and J by 2 bases, with 7 bases between the two germline ends. In DNA, the CDR3 is TGCGCCAGCAGCTTCGGGGGTCAAGAGACCCAGTACTTC. Translation: CASSFGGQETQYF.

The chain is built from TRBV27 and TRBJ2-2; 10 nucleotides line up with TRBD1. The ends lost 8 bases at V and 6 bases at J; junction bases unmatched: 9. The CDR3 sequence is 15 residues long. Germline V CDR1 and CDR2: MNHEY, SMNVEV (reference sequence). The DNA of the CDR3 is TGTGCCAGCCGGCTGGGACAGGGGACCCCCGGGGAGCTGTTTTTT. As protein: CASRLGQGTPGELFF.

This clone was seen a handful of times. This chain uses TRBV29-1 with TRBJ2-7; a weak D match, TRBD2 (5 bases). This CDR3 has 14 residues. V lost 1 base and J lost 2, with 12 bases in between. The V gene's germline CDR1 is SQVTM and CDR2 ANQGSEA. The CDR3 is CSVEVTGITYEQYF. The DNA of the CDR3 is TGCAGCGTTGAAGTTACGGGGATCACCTACGAGCAGTACTTC.

This clone was seen only a few times. V usage is TRBV29-1 and J usage is TRBJ1-5; D call uncertain. This CDR3 has 13 amino acids. V was cut by 4 bases and J by 6 bases, with 13 bases left in between. Germline V gene data show CDR1 as SQVTM and CDR2 as ANQGSEA. The CDR3: CSVATSEVQPQHF. The DNA of the CDR3 is TGCAGCGTTGCTACCTCGGAAGTTCAGCCCCAGCATTTT.

This clone was found a few times. The chain employs TRBV7-9 and TRBJ1-2; D remains ambiguous. The CDR3 extends over 17 amino acids. The germline CDR1 and CDR2 sequences are SEHNR and FQNEAQ (reference sequence). Trimming took 4 bases from V and 0 from J, leaving 18 bases between them. For the CDR3, the DNA is TGTGCCAGCAGCTCACCGGTCCGAGACACAACTAACTATGGCTACACCTTC. Encoded protein: CASSSPVRDTTNYGYTF.

The chain is built from TRBV6-1 and TRBJ2-1; tentative D call: TRBD1 (6 bases). Germline V lookup: CDR1 MNHNS, CDR2 SASEGT. V dropped 2 bases and J dropped 1 base, with 9 bases sitting between them. The CDR3 has 15 amino acids. CDR3 sequence reads: CASSESQGSYNEQFF. The CDR3 DNA sequence: TGTGCCAGCAGTGAATCCCAGGGGTCCTACAATGAGCAGTTCTTC.

The chain uses TRBV19 and TRBJ2-3, with 9 bases that match TRBD2. CDR1 is LNHDA, CDR2 SQIVND, per germline (reference sequence). This CDR3 has 16 residues. The trim removed 4 bases at V and 6 bases at J, leaving 11 bases unmatched. CDR3 bases: TGTGCCAGTAGTAGAAGTAGCGGGAGTGGGTGGGATACGCAGTATTTT. Its translation: CASSRSSGSGWDTQYF.

V usage is TRBV7-8 and J usage is TRBJ2-1, with TRBD1 as a possible D gene (6 bases). CDR1 is SGHVS, CDR2 FQNEAQ, per germline. V shed 0 bases and J shed 8 bases, with 14 bases lying between them. The CDR3 extends over 15 amino acids. The CDR3 reads CASSLARRGSDEQFF. CDR3 nucleotides: TGTGCCAGCAGCTTAGCGCGAAGGGGGTCGGATGAGCAGTTCTTC.

This sequence joins TRBV28 and TRBJ2-7; TRBD2 matches at 7 bases. This CDR3 has 11 residues. V lost 8 bases, J lost 4 bases, and 2 bases stayed unmatched. The V gene's germline CDR1 is MDHEN and CDR2 SYDVKM. CDR3 DNA: TGTGCCAGCCGGGGGGAGTACGAGCAGTACTTC. Protein product: CASRGEYEQYF.

The CDR3 nucleotides read TGTGCCAGCAGTTTTACAGGGGGGAGCACTGAAGCTTTCTTT. This encodes CASSFTGGSTEAFF. This chain joins TRBV7-2 and TRBJ1-1; 8 bases map to TRBD1. After removal of 6 bases from V and 4 bases from J, the junction contained 7 bases not matched to a gene. CDR1 SGHTA and CDR2 FQGNSA come from the germline V gene. The CDR3 is 14 amino acids.

The chain joins TRBV7-8 to TRBJ2-1, with 9 bases fitting TRBD1. The J segment lost 5 bases and the V segment lost 6 bases, leaving 5 bases of the junction unmatched. Germline CDR1 SGHVS, CDR2 FQNEAQ. The CDR3 consists of 14 residues. CDR3 in DNA: TGTGCCAGCAGGCCGGGACAGGGCAACAATGAGCAGTTCTTC. This gives the protein CASRPGQGNNEQFF.

The rearrangement links TRBV7-9 to TRBJ1-1, with 9 bases aligning to TRBD1. The CDR3 covers 15 residues. CDR1 SEHNR and CDR2 FQNEAQ come from the germline V gene (reference sequence). V gave up 5 bases and J gave up 0 bases; unmatched junction bases: 4. CDR3 DNA sequence: TGTGCCAGCAGCCCTCGACAGGGGGTGAACACTGAAGCTTTCTTT. Its translation is CASSPRQGVNTEAFF. Full variable domain (missing parts from reference TRBV7-9 and TRBJ1-1): DTGVSQNPRHKITKRGQNVTFRCDPISEHNRLYWYRQTLGQGPEFLTYFQNEAQLEKSRLLSDRFSAERPKGSFSTLEIQRTEQGDSAMYLCASSPRQGVNTEAFFGQGTRLTVV.

V usage is TRBV7-3 and J usage is TRBJ1-1; D unresolved. Germline CDR1 and CDR2: SGHTA and FQGTGA. The V end lost 1 base, the J end lost 0 bases, and 3 bases lay between the germline ends. The CDR3 is 13 amino acids. CDR3 DNA sequence: TGTGCCAGCAGCTTAAGCTTGAACACTGAAGCTTTCTTT. Translation gives CASSLSLNTEAFF.

This chain connects TRBV7-8 to TRBJ2-4; TRBD2 might be the D (5 bases). There are 16 residues in the CDR3. Germline loops: CDR1 SGHVS, CDR2 FQNEAQ. Trimming took 0 bases from V and 0 from J, leaving 9 bases between them. The CDR3 DNA sequence: TGTGCCAGCAGCTTAGCGCTAGCAATAGCCAAAAACATTCAGTACTTC. This gives the protein CASSLALAIAKNIQYF.

The chain employs TRBV18 and TRBJ1-4, with 7 bases fitting TRBD1. The junction had 5 bases not matched to a gene; V was cut back by 6 bases and J by 4 bases. Germline assignment: CDR1 KGHSH and CDR2 LQKENI. There are 14 residues in the CDR3. The CDR3 sequence: CASSPGTDNEKLFF. Here the CDR3 DNA reads TGTGCCAGCTCCCCCGGGACAGATAATGAAAAACTGTTTTTT.

This clone was detected once. Sequence at one end of the junction differs from germline and may be a read error. V usage is TRBV5-3 and J usage is TRBJ2-2; D possibly corresponds to TRBD2 (5 bases). TRBV5-3 is an ORF for which the function is uncertain. This CDR3 spans 12 amino acids. CDR3 in amino acids: CARSFCDRGAVF. CDR3 DNA: TGTGCCAGAAGCTTTTGCGATCGGGGAGCTGTTTTT.

This clone was seen once. The chain links TRBV5-4 to TRBJ1-2; possible D gene TRBD1, 5 bases. CDR1 is SGHNT, CDR2 YYREEE, per germline (reference sequence). This CDR3 spans 18 amino acids. V was trimmed by 4 bases and J by 2 bases, leaving 24 bases between them. The CDR3 spells CASSLRLGDHIFNYGYTF. As DNA, the CDR3 is TGTGCCAGCAGCCTACGTTTAGGGGACCACATCTTCAACTATGGCTACACCTTC.

The chain couples TRBV9 to TRBJ2-3; 9 bases are shared with TRBD1. There are 17 residues in the CDR3. Germline loops: CDR1 SGDLS, CDR2 YYNGEE. V was pared by 3 bases and J by 2 bases, with 10 bases of the junction left unmatched. The CDR3 is CASSAGGQGSSTDTQYF. CDR3 bases: TGTGCCAGCAGCGCTGGGGGACAGGGCAGTTCCACAGATACGCAGTATTTT.

This chain uses TRBV7-3 with TRBJ2-2, with D possibly being TRBD2 (5 bases). Trimming pared 2 bases from V and 5 bases from J, leaving 12 bases between. This CDR3 comprises 15 residues. Germline lookup yields CDR1 SGHTA and CDR2 FQGTGA. CDR3 in amino acids: CASSLAGHRTGELFF. The CDR3 DNA sequence: TGTGCCAGCAGCTTAGCGGGTCATCGTACCGGGGAGCTGTTTTTT.

The table lists this clone with a count of one. The chain joins TRBV4-3 to TRBJ1-2; D possibly corresponds to TRBD1 (5 bases). The ends were cut back, 4 bases at V and 2 bases at J, with 14 bases in the middle. The CDR3 sequence is 15 residues long. The germline V gene encodes CDR1 LGHNA and CDR2 YSLEER. The CDR3 spells CASSPDGAGNYGYTF. The CDR3 bases are TGCGCCAGCAGCCCTGATGGGGCTGGGAACTATGGCTACACCTTC.

V and J are TRBV6-5 and TRBJ1-2; 9 positions match TRBD1. Per germline, CDR1 MNHEY and CDR2 SVGAGI. This CDR3 contains 13 residues. V lost 6 bases and J lost 8; bases outside the gene matches: 7. In nucleotides, the CDR3 is TGTGCCAGCAGCTTCCGGGACAGGGTCGGCTACACCTTC. Protein: CASSFRDRVGYTF.

The chain uses TRBV7-9 and TRBJ1-1, with D unresolved. Trimming removed 5 bases at V and 2 bases at J, with 12 bases between. The CDR3 runs to 14 residues. The V gene's germline CDR1 is SEHNR and CDR2 FQNEAQ (reference sequence). CDR3 sequence reads: CASSHDGLNTEAFF. The CDR3 DNA follows: TGTGCCAGCAGCCATGACGGACTCAACACTGAAGCTTTCTTT. Full variable domain (rest looked up from reference TRBV7-9 and TRBJ1-1): DTGVSQNPRHKITKRGQNVTFRCDPISEHNRLYWYRQTLGQGPEFLTYFQNEAQLEKSRLLSDRFSAERPKGSFSTLEIQRTEQGDSAMYLCASSHDGLNTEAFFGQGTRLTVV.

The J gene is TRBJ1-3, the V gene TRBV6-5; perhaps TRBD1 as D (6 bases). V was trimmed by 0 bases and J by 8 bases, leaving 11 bases between them. The CDR3 loop spans 14 amino acids. Germline loops: CDR1 MNHEY, CDR2 SVGAGI. The CDR3 loop reads CASSYSRGADTIYF. The CDR3 DNA sequence: TGTGCCAGCAGTTACTCCCGGGGGGCAGACACCATATATTTT.

This clone was recorded once. The chain is built from TRBV10-3 and TRBJ2-7; D is unclear. This CDR3 has 14 residues. CDR1 and CDR2 from the germline V gene are ENHRY and SYGVKD. V lost 3 bases, J lost 9 bases, and 18 bases lay in between. CDR3 sequence reads: CAISDHPSSYMQYF. DNA of the CDR3: TGTGCCATCAGTGACCATCCTTCCTCTTATATGCAGTACTTC.

CDR3 DNA sequence: TGTGCCACCGCGGACTCGAGAGGAGGCATTCAGTACTTC. As protein: CATADSRGGIQYF. This chain joins TRBV6-4 and TRBJ2-4, with D perhaps matching TRBD2 (5 bases). V was cut by 10 bases and J by 9 bases, with 19 bases left in between. Germline loops: CDR1 MRHNA, CDR2 SNTAGT. The CDR3 extends over 13 amino acids.

The chain uses TRBV27 and TRBJ2-7; the match to TRBD1 covers 7 bases. The CDR3 covers 15 residues. The germline gives CDR1 MNHEY, CDR2 SMNVEV (reference sequence). The trim removed 6 bases at V and 0 bases at J, leaving 8 bases unmatched. For the CDR3, the DNA is TGTGCCAGCAGACCCGACAGGGCAAGCTCCTACGAGCAGTACTTC. Residues: CASRPDRASSYEQYF.